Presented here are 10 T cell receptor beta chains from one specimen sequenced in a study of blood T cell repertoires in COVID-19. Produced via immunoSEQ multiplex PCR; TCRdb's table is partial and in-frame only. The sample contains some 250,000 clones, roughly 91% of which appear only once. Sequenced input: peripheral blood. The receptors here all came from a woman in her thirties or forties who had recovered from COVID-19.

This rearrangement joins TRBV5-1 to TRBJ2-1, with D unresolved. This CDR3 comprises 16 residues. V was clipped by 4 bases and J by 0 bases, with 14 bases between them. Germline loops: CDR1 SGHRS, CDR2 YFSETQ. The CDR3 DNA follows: TGCGCCAGCAGCCCCATGACACAGAGCTCCTACAATGAGCAGTTCTTC. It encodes CASSPMTQSSYNEQFF.

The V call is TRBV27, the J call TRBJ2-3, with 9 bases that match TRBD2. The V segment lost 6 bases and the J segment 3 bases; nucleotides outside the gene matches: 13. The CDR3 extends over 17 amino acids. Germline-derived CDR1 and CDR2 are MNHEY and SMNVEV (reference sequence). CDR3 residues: CASSRLAGPRGTDTQYF. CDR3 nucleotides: TGTGCCAGCAGCCGGCTAGCGGGGCCCCGGGGGACAGATACGCAGTATTTT.

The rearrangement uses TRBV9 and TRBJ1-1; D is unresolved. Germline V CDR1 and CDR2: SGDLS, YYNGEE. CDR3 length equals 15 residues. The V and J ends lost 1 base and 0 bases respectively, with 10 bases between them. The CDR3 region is CASSVHQAMNTEAFF. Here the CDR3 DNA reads TGTGCCAGCAGCGTACACCAGGCCATGAACACTGAAGCTTTCTTT. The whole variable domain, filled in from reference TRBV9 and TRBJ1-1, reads DSGVTQTPKHLITATGQRVTLRCSPRSGDLSVYWYQQSLDQGLQFLIQYYNGEERAKGNILERFSAQQFPDLHSELNLSSLELGDSALYFCASSVHQAMNTEAFFGQGTRLTVV.

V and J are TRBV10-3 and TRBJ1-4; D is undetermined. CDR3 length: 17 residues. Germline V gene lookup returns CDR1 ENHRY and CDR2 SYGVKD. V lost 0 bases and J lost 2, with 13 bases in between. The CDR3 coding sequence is TGTGCCATCAGTGAGTCCGGGGTTCGGGCCACTAATGAAAAACTGTTTTTT. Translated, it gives CAISESGVRATNEKLFF.

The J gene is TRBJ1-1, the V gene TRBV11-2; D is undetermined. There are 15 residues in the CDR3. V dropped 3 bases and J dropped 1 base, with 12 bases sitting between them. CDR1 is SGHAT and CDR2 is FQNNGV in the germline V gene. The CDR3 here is CASSLDGIPNTEAFF. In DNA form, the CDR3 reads TGTGCCAGCAGCTTGGACGGGATCCCGAACACTGAAGCTTTCTTT.

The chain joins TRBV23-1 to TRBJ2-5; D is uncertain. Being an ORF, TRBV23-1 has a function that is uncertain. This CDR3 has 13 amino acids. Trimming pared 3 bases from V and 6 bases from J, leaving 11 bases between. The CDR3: CASSHAGGQTQYF. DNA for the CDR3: TGCGCCAGCAGTCATGCTGGTGGGCAGACCCAGTACTTC.

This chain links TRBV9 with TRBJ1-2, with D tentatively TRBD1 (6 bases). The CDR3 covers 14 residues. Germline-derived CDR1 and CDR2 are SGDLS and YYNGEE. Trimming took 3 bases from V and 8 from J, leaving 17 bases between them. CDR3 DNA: TGTGCCAGCAGCGCCGCCACAGGGCCGCGGGGCTACACCTTC. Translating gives CASSAATGPRGYTF.

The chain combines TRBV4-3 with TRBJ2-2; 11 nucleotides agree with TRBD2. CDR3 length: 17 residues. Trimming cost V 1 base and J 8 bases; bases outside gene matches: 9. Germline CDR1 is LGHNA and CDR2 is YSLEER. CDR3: CASSQGVAGGPWGELFF. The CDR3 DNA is TGCGCCAGCAGCCAAGGGGTAGCGGGAGGGCCCTGGGGGGAGCTGTTTTTT.

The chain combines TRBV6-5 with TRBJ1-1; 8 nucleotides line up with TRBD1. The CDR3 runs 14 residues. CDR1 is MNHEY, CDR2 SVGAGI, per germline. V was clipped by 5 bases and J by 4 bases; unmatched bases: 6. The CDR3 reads CASSQTGASTEAFF. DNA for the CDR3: TGTGCCAGCAGTCAGACAGGGGCGAGCACTGAAGCTTTCTTT.

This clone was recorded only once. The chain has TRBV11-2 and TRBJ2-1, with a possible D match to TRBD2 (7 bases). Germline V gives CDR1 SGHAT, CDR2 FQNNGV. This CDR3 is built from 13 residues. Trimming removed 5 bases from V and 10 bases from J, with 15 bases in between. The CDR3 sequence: CASSQHEGGEQFF. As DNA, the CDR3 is TGTGCCAGCAGCCAACACGAGGGGGGGGAGCAGTTCTTC. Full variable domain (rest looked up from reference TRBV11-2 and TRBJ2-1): EAGVAQSPRYKIIEKRQSVAFWCNPISGHATLYWYQQILGQGPKLLIQFQNNGVVDDSQLPKDRFSAERLKGVDSTLKIQPAKLEDSAVYLCASSQHEGGEQFFGPGTRLTVL.